A selection of T cell receptor beta chains follows, all from one sample in a study of glioma-infiltrating T cells after dendritic cell vaccination. The protocol was immunoSEQ multiplex PCR, while the TCRdb copy is restricted to in-frame clones and leaves out a portion. The repertoire holds approximately 82,000 clones, with around nine tenths as singletons. Here the sequenced sample was blood, taken before dendritic cell vaccination. All receptors come from a human donor with glioblastoma. Each CDR3 is given with its conserved first and last residue. Fields, in order: D gene, V gene, J gene, clone size, CDR3 DNA, CDR3 protein. D genes are given only for firm matches. Some rows mark clone size as missing; the rest say once, few, many or name a class of expanded clone.

>-|TRBV7-9|TRBJ1-3|-
TGTGCCAGCAGCTTAGAGCCCTGGGGGGCTGGAAACACCATATATTTT
CASSLEPWGAGNTIYF
>TRBD2|TRBV19|TRBJ2-1|-
TGTGCCAGTAGCGGGGGGTTTGGCAATGAGCAGTTCTTC
CASSGGFGNEQFF
>-|TRBV11-3|TRBJ2-5|few
TGTGCCAGCAGCTTAGAAGTTCGGGAGACCCAGTACTTC
CASSLEVRETQYF
>-|TRBV4-1|TRBJ2-7|-
TGCGCCAGCAGCCAACAGGGGGGAGCGGGGGAACTCTCCTACGAGCAGTACTTC
CASSQQGGAGELSYEQYF
>TRBD2|TRBV5-1|TRBJ2-3|-
TGCGCCAGCAGCGGAATAGCGGGAGGGGGGGCAGATACGCAGTATTTT
CASSGIAGGGADTQYF
>TRBD1|TRBV27|TRBJ2-5|-
TGTGCCAGCAGTCTCGGACAGGGCGTTGGAGAGACCCAGTACTTC
CASSLGQGVGETQYF
>-|TRBV18|TRBJ1-2|-
TGTGCCAGCTCACCAGACAGCAACTATGGCTACACCTTC
CASSPDSNYGYTF
>-|TRBV2|TRBJ2-2|once
TGTGCCAGCAGGGTTGACAGGTTCTCGGGGGAGCTGTTTTTT
CASRVDRFSGELFF
>-|TRBV7-3|TRBJ1-5|-
TGTGCCAGCAGCTTAGGGCCAGTTGAGAATCAGCCCCAGCATTTT
CASSLGPVENQPQHF
>-|TRBV4-2|TRBJ2-5|-
TGTGCCAGCAGCCAAGCGCTAGCCTACCAAGAGACCCAGTACTTC
CASSQALAYQETQYF
>-|TRBV5-6|TRBJ2-5|-
TGTGCCAGCAGCTTGGCCTATGCCTCGGCAGGGATTAAAGAGACCCAGTACTTC
CASSLAYASAGIKETQYF
>TRBD2|TRBV2|TRBJ2-5|-
TGTGCCAGCATCACTAGCGGGAGCTGGGCCCAGTACTTC
CASITSGSWAQYF
>-|TRBV18|TRBJ1-2|-
TGTGCCAGCTCACCAGGGCCGAACTATGGCTACACCTTC
CASSPGPNYGYTF
>-|TRBV14|TRBJ2-7|-
TGTGCCAGCAGCCAATCAGGGAACGAGCAGTACTTC
CASSQSGNEQYF
>TRBD2|TRBV30|TRBJ2-7|-
TGTGCCTGGAAGGGAAAGGGGTTGACTAGCGGGGGCTACGAGCAGTACTTC
CAWKGKGLTSGGYEQYF
>-|TRBV11-2|TRBJ1-4|-
TGTGCCAGCAGCATCGACCCGGGAAGTGAAAAACTGTTTTTT
CASSIDPGSEKLFF
>TRBD2|TRBV7-9|TRBJ2-1|once
TGTGCCAGCAGCTCCGTGGAGGGCGGGAGGAATTACAATGAGCAGTTCTTC
CASSSVEGGRNYNEQFF
>-|TRBV9|TRBJ2-2|-
TGTGCCAGCAGCGTAGGAGGGTCTTCCACCGGGGAGCTGTTTTTT
CASSVGGSSTGELFF
>TRBD2|TRBV5-4|TRBJ2-3|-
TGTGCCAGCAGCTTGTATGCGGGAGGCACAGATACGCAGTATTTT
CASSLYAGGTDTQYF
>TRBD1|TRBV28|TRBJ2-1|-
TGTGCCAGCAGCACCAGACAGGGGGGGACAAATGAGCAGTTCTTC
CASSTRQGGTNEQFF
>TRBD1|TRBV7-9|TRBJ1-2|once
TGTGCCAGCAGCTTAGGGACAGGGAACTATGGCTACACCTTC
CASSLGTGNYGYTF
>TRBD2|TRBV5-1|TRBJ2-7|-
TGCGCCAGCAGGGTACTAGCGGAGACCTACGAGCAGTACTTC
CASRVLAETYEQYF
>-|TRBV30|TRBJ1-5|-
TGTGCCTGGAATTCAGGGTCCAATCAGCCCCAGCATTTT
CAWNSGSNQPQHF
>-|TRBV30|TRBJ2-6|-
TGTGCCTGGCAGGGGATTGGAGGGGCCAACGTCCTGACTTTC
CAWQGIGGANVLTF
>-|TRBV15|TRBJ1-1|-
TGTGCCACCAGCAGAAACGCGGGGGAAGCTTTCTTT
CATSRNAGEAFF
>TRBD1|TRBV12-5|TRBJ1-1|-
TGTGCTAGTGGTTTGGGTGGGGACAGGGGGGGACCACCCTTTCTGATGCGGGCTTTCTTT
CASGLGGDRGGPPFLMRAFF
>TRBD2|TRBV7-9|TRBJ2-3|-
TGTGCCAGCAGCTCCCCGAGCGGGAGGGGAGATACGCAGTATTTT
CASSSPSGRGDTQYF
>TRBD1|TRBV6-1|TRBJ2-1|-
TGTGCCAGCAGGGGGACAGTCTACAATGAGCAGTTCTTC
CASRGTVYNEQFF
>-|TRBV9|TRBJ1-1|-
TGTGCCAGCAGCGTGGGAATACAGGGAGTGAGCACTGAAGCTTTCTTT
CASSVGIQGVSTEAFF
>-|TRBV6-5|TRBJ2-7|-
TGTGCCAGCAGAATGGGACTCCTGAGCCCCGAGCAGTACTTC
CASRMGLLSPEQYF